This record concerns one T cell receptor beta chain sequence. This sample is part of a study of blood T cell repertoires in COVID-19. For the study at large: Whether acute or convalescent, the COVID-19 samples came from the United States, Italy and Spain.

Original handling: Cell counts per sample came from amplifying reference gene primers. Libraries were prepared by immunoSEQ multiplex PCR; TCRdb keeps only in-frame clonotypes and omits some of them. V and J calls and clone size are given by that table; D and trimming were obtained from the DNA. The sample holds approximately 210,000 clones, about 88% seen once. V lost 3 bases and J lost 2, with 6 bases in between. CDR1 SGHRS and CDR2 YFSETQ come from the germline V gene. The CDR3 contains 13 residues. The origin of this receptor is a woman between 40 and 55 years old with acute or convalescent COVID-19. V gene TRBV5-1 combines with J gene TRBJ1-3; D unclear. Sequenced: peripheral blood. The CDR3 bases are TGCGCCAGCAGCTCGGGGACTGGAAACACCATATATTTT. It codes for CASSSGTGNTIYF.